Shown below are 26 T cell receptor beta chains from a single sample sequenced in a study of blood T cell repertoires in COVID-19. Using immunoSEQ multiplex PCR, the repertoire was profiled, and TCRdb retains in-frame clones only, with some absent. The profile shows over 70,000 clones, about three quarters of them singletons. The sequencing sample was made of peripheral blood. These TCRs come from a woman of 80 years or more with active or convalescent COVID-19.

The rearrangement joins TRBV7-8 to TRBJ1-5, with D unclear. The ends were cut back, 5 bases at V and 9 bases at J, with 11 bases in the middle. The germline CDR1 and CDR2 sequences are SGHVS and FQNEAQ. The CDR3 consists of 12 residues. The CDR3 DNA reads as TGTGCCAGCAGCCCGACTCACCGGCCCCAGCATTTT. Its translation: CASSPTHRPQHF.

The rearrangement joins TRBV5-1 to TRBJ1-5; 8 positions match TRBD1. The CDR3 is 15 amino acids. In germline, CDR1 is SGHRS, CDR2 YFSETQ. The V and J ends lost 4 bases and 3 bases, in that order; junction bases with no gene match: 6. The CDR3 spells CASSPGQGLNQPQHF. CDR3 coding DNA: TGCGCCAGCAGCCCCGGACAGGGACTCAATCAGCCCCAGCATTTT. The full variable domain, with the rest looked up from reference TRBV5-1 and TRBJ1-5, is KAGVTQTPRYLIKTRGQQVTLSCSPISGHRSVSWYQQTPGQGLQFLFEYFSETQRNKGNFPGRFSGRQFSNSRSEMNVSTLELGDSALYLCASSPGQGLNQPQHFGDGTRLSIL.

This rearrangement joins TRBV20-1 to TRBJ2-5; D not certain. Per the germline V gene, CDR1 is DFQATT and CDR2 is SNEGSKA (reference sequence). The CDR3 contains 11 residues. Trimming cost V 6 bases and J 5 bases, with 10 bases left between them. The CDR3 here is CSASNGETQYF. CDR3 sequence (DNA): TGCAGTGCCTCGAACGGGGAGACCCAGTACTTC.

This sequence joins TRBV4-2 and TRBJ1-1; 7 bases match TRBD1. Germline loops: CDR1 LGHNA, CDR2 YNFKEQ. Trimming cost V 5 bases and J 1 base; bases outside gene matches: 4. The CDR3 covers 14 residues. The CDR3 nucleotides read TGTGCCAGCAGCTCGCGGACAGGGAACACTGAAGCTTTCTTT. It codes for CASSSRTGNTEAFF.

This chain joins TRBV6-6 and TRBJ1-2; 7 bases agree with TRBD1. CDR1 and CDR2 from the germline V gene are MNHNY and SVGAGI (reference sequence). CDR3 length equals 14 residues. V gave up 4 bases and J gave up 4 bases; unmatched junction bases: 6. The CDR3 spells CASSLDRRAYGYTF. CDR3 DNA: TGTGCCAGCAGTTTGGACAGGAGGGCCTATGGCTACACCTTC.

This clone was observed a single time. The chain employs TRBV7-2 and TRBJ1-1, with TRBD1 identical over 7 bases. Losses at the gene ends were 4 bases for V and 1 base for J; bases not matched to a gene: 9. CDR1 and CDR2 from the germline V gene are SGHTA and FQGNSA. The CDR3 has 16 amino acids. The CDR3 DNA reads as TGTGCCAGCAGCTACCCGACAGGGCTCGGGAACACTGAAGCTTTCTTT. Its protein is CASSYPTGLGNTEAFF.

Written as DNA, the CDR3 is TGTGCCAGCAGCTTGGGGGGACAGGGGTACACTGAAGCTTTCTTT. Translated, it gives CASSLGGQGYTEAFF. The chain couples TRBV5-4 to TRBJ1-1, with 10 nucleotides matching TRBD1. V trimming: 0 bases; J trimming: 3 bases; junction bases outside the gene matches: 2. CDR1 is SGHNT and CDR2 is YYREEE in the germline V gene (reference sequence). The CDR3 sequence is 15 residues long.

This clone was counted a few times. J is TRBJ1-5 and V is TRBV11-2; D remains unclear. The germline CDR1 and CDR2 sequences are SGHAT and FQNNGV. Trimming removed 5 bases from V and 0 bases from J, with 5 bases in between. This CDR3 contains 13 residues. CDR3 amino acids: CASSRSSNQPQHF. The CDR3 DNA follows: TGTGCCAGCAGCCGGAGTAGCAATCAGCCCCAGCATTTT.

This chain connects TRBV5-5 to TRBJ1-6, with D uncertain. The V end lost 0 bases, the J end lost 9 bases, and 19 bases lay between the germline ends. From germline, CDR1 is SGHKS and CDR2 YYEKEE (reference sequence). The CDR3 consists of 17 residues. CDR3 loop: CASSLVPVMQPSSPLHF. The CDR3 nucleotides read TGTGCCAGCAGCTTGGTCCCGGTCATGCAACCAAGTTCACCCCTCCACTTT.

The chain links TRBV27 to TRBJ1-1, with a tentative D call TRBD1 (5 bases). V shed 2 bases and J shed 9 bases, with 19 bases lying between them. Germline V CDR1 and CDR2: MNHEY, SMNVEV (reference sequence). The CDR3 contains 15 residues. The CDR3 sequence: CASSLKPAWGTQAFF. The CDR3 DNA reads as TGTGCCAGCAGTTTAAAGCCCGCGTGGGGCACCCAAGCTTTCTTT.

The V call is TRBV3-1 (or the pseudogene TRBV3-2), the J call TRBJ1-4; possibly TRBD1 for D (5 bases). Germline V gene data show CDR1 as LGHDT and CDR2 as YNNKEL (reference sequence). The V gene lost 3 bases and the J gene lost 8 bases, with 7 bases spanning the gap. This CDR3 spans 12 amino acids. The CDR3 DNA reads as TGTGCCAGCAGCCATGCAGGGGAAAAACTGTTTTTT. Its translation is CASSHAGEKLFF.

The rearrangement joins TRBV18 to TRBJ2-1; D might be TRBD2 (6 bases). Germline lookup yields CDR1 KGHSH and CDR2 LQKENI. This CDR3 is 15 amino acids long. Trimming took off 5 bases at V and 2 bases at J, with 13 bases between the two ends. The CDR3 sequence is CASSESGVTYNEQFF. CDR3 DNA sequence: TGTGCCAGCTCAGAGTCGGGGGTTACCTACAATGAGCAGTTCTTC.

The gene calls are TRBV7-9 and TRBJ2-2; D is unclear. Trimming pared 5 bases from V and 7 bases from J, leaving 11 bases between. The CDR3 totals 13 residues. Germline loops: CDR1 SEHNR, CDR2 FQNEAQ (reference sequence). In nucleotides, the CDR3 is TGTGCCAGCAGCCCCCGGGTCGGCGGGGAGCTGTTTTTT. Residues: CASSPRVGGELFF.

The rearrangement uses TRBV2 and TRBJ2-5, with 11 bases that match TRBD2. The ends lost 11 bases at V and 1 base at J; junction bases unmatched: 18. CDR1 is SNHLY and CDR2 is FYNNEI in the germline V gene. This CDR3 comprises 18 residues. CDR3: CADAPGFSGGGPQETQYF. CDR3 sequence (DNA): TGTGCCGACGCCCCCGGTTTTAGCGGGGGGGGACCCCAAGAGACCCAGTACTTC. Filled out from reference TRBV2 and TRBJ2-5, the complete variable domain reads EPEVTQTPSHQVTQMGQEVILRCVPISNHLYFYWYRQILGQKVEFLVSFYNNEISEKSEIFDDQFSVERPDGSNFTLKIRSTKLEDSAMYFCADAPGFSGGGPQETQYFGPGTRLLVL.

This chain's CDR3 is CASPQEDLANTGELFF. The CDR3 DNA reads TGTGCCAGCCCCCAGGAAGACCTTGCGAACACCGGGGAGCTGTTTTTT. The chain carries TRBV18 and TRBJ2-2, with D hard to call. The CDR3 consists of 16 residues. The V and J ends lost 8 bases and 0 bases respectively, with 16 bases between them. CDR1 and CDR2 (germline): KGHSH, LQKENI.

V gene TRBV7-9 combines with J gene TRBJ1-2, with 7 bases identical to TRBD1. Germline CDR1 and CDR2: SEHNR and FQNEAQ (reference sequence). The CDR3 length is 13 residues. J lost 8 bases, V lost 6 bases, and 9 bases had no gene match. The CDR3 nucleotides are TGTGCCAGCAGACAAGACAGGGTCGGAGGCTACACCTTC. Translated, it gives CASRQDRVGGYTF.

This sequence joins TRBV28 and TRBJ1-6, with TRBD1 matching over 11 bases. The J segment lost 12 bases and the V segment lost 6 bases, leaving 7 bases of the junction unmatched. Germline V lookup: CDR1 MDHEN, CDR2 SYDVKM. The CDR3 is 14 amino acids. This chain's CDR3 is CASSPDRGLLPLHF. The CDR3 DNA reads TGTGCCAGCAGCCCGGACAGGGGGCTTTTACCCCTCCACTTT.

The V and J genes are TRBV28 and TRBJ2-7; TRBD2 might be the D (6 bases). The V end was cut by 3 bases, the J end by 4 bases, with 13 bases between. This CDR3 comprises 14 residues. Per germline, CDR1 MDHEN and CDR2 SYDVKM. CDR3 sequence (DNA): TGTGCCAGCAGTTTTGGAGGGGCAAGGTACGAGCAGTACTTC. Its protein is CASSFGGARYEQYF.

The chain has TRBV7-9 and TRBJ2-3; TRBD2 might be the D (5 bases). Germline values: CDR1 SEHNR, CDR2 FQNEAQ (reference sequence). The ends were cut back, 10 bases at V and 2 bases at J, with 7 bases in the middle. CDR3 length: 11 residues. The CDR3 sequence is CAMGVTDTQYF. CDR3 in DNA: TGTGCCATGGGAGTCACAGATACGCAGTATTTT.

This chain joins TRBV30 and TRBJ2-5, with TRBD1 matching 7 bases. This CDR3 contains 14 residues. The V and J ends lost 1 base and 4 bases, in that order; junction bases with no gene match: 6. Germline V gene sequence: CDR1 GTSNPN, CDR2 SVGIG (reference sequence). The CDR3 DNA reads as TGTGCCTGGAGTGCGGGGACAGTAAGAGAGACCCAGTACTTC. Its translation: CAWSAGTVRETQYF.

This clone was detected only once. The chain recombines TRBV2 with TRBJ2-5; D is undetermined. Germline assignment: CDR1 SNHLY and CDR2 FYNNEI. This CDR3 has 14 amino acids. Trimming shortened V by 4 bases and J by 3 bases, and 12 bases separated the two germline ends. CDR3: CASSGSVREETQYF. CDR3 in DNA: TGTGCCAGCAGTGGTTCCGTTCGGGAAGAGACCCAGTACTTC.

This chain connects TRBV5-1 to TRBJ2-5; D is perhaps TRBD1 (5 bases). Trimming removed 0 bases at V and 5 bases at J, with 11 bases between. The CDR3 extends over 14 amino acids. CDR1 and CDR2 from the germline V gene are SGHRS and YFSETQ. The CDR3 nucleotides read TGCGCCAGCAGCTTGGTAGCCAGGGTGGAGACCCAGTACTTC. Encoded protein: CASSLVARVETQYF.

Only a few counts were recorded for this clone. The chain is built from TRBV7-8 and TRBJ1-2, with D tentatively TRBD1 (5 bases). The CDR3 spans 14 residues. The V gene's germline CDR1 is SGHVS and CDR2 FQNEAQ. The V end was cut by 0 bases, the J end by 3 bases, with 8 bases between. CDR3 amino acids: CASSLATGDYGYTF. CDR3 nucleotides: TGTGCCAGCAGCTTAGCTACAGGAGACTATGGCTACACCTTC.

The chain links TRBV24-1 to TRBJ1-2; 10 nucleotides match TRBD1. The CDR3 contains 15 residues. Germline-derived CDR1 and CDR2 are KGHDR and SFDVKD. With V trimmed by 3 bases and J by 7 bases, 7 bases remained unmatched. CDR3 protein: CATSDPGTGVSGYTF. The CDR3 region has the DNA TGTGCCACCAGTGATCCAGGGACAGGGGTTAGTGGCTACACCTTC.

This chain connects TRBV24-1 to TRBJ2-2; possibly TRBD1 for D (5 bases). Trimming took 7 bases from V and 4 from J, leaving 15 bases between them. In germline, CDR1 is KGHDR, CDR2 SFDVKD. There are 15 residues in the CDR3. CDR3 region: CATRSPGRFTGELFF. DNA of the CDR3: TGTGCCACCAGGTCCCCAGGGCGCTTCACCGGGGAGCTGTTTTTT.

The chain carries TRBV2 and TRBJ2-1; TRBD2 is a possible D gene (5 bases). CDR3 length: 15 amino acids. V shed 0 bases and J shed 6 bases, with 12 bases lying between them. Germline V gives CDR1 SNHLY, CDR2 FYNNEI. The CDR3, as DNA: TGTGCCAGCAGTGAAGCTAGGACTGGAACCAATGAGCAGTTCTTC. Amino acid sequence: CASSEARTGTNEQFF.